The 5 T cell receptor beta chains below all came from one sample that was sequenced in a study of sequential checkpoint blockade in melanoma. Specified treatment: randomized to nivolumab then ipilimumab (arm A) or the reverse (arm B). Only in-frame clones appear in the TCRdb table, and some are missing; sequencing was by immunoSEQ multiplex PCR. The sample lists more than 2,500 clones; under 40% were seen once. This specimen was tumor tissue (inferred from file names), taken from a patient given nivolumab and ipilimumab in sequence. The source is a human donor with melanoma.

This chain connects TRBV28 to TRBJ2-7, with TRBD1 matching 8 bases. The V segment lost 7 bases and the J segment 5 bases; nucleotides outside the gene matches: 13. This CDR3 has 15 residues. Germline assignment: CDR1 MDHEN and CDR2 SYDVKM. The CDR3 DNA reads as TGTGCCAGCATCAGCCCTGGACAGGGCAGCGACGAGCAGTACTTC. It translates to CASISPGQGSDEQYF. Full variable domain (remainder filled in from reference TRBV28 and TRBJ2-7): DVKVTQSSRYLVKRTGEKVFLECVQDMDHENMFWYRQDPGLGLRLIYFSYDVKMKEKGDIPEGYSVSREKKERFSLILESASTNQTSMYLCASISPGQGSDEQYFGPGTRLTVT.

The chain uses TRBV11-3 and TRBJ2-2; D gene ambiguous. The germline V gene has CDR1 SGHNT and CDR2 YENEEA. The CDR3 contains 17 residues. Trimming removed 2 bases from V and 5 bases from J, with 18 bases in between. The chain's CDR3 is CASSLSQSYKGTGELFF. Here the CDR3 DNA reads TGTGCCAGCAGCTTAAGCCAGTCATATAAAGGAACCGGGGAGCTGTTTTTT.

This chain uses TRBV29-1 with TRBJ2-3; 9 positions agree with TRBD1. After removal of 6 bases from V and 2 bases from J, the junction contained 9 bases not matched to a gene. The CDR3 is made up of 15 amino acids. Germline V gene sequence: CDR1 SQVTM, CDR2 ANQGSEA. DNA for the CDR3: TGCAGCGTGTCCCCGGGACAGGGCTTCACAGATACGCAGTATTTT. This gives the protein CSVSPGQGFTDTQYF.

This clone is large. In DNA form, the CDR3 reads TGTGCCACCAGCAGAGTTCCCCTCCTGGGCACTGAAGCTTTCTTT. It encodes CATSRVPLLGTEAFF. V is TRBV15 and J is TRBJ1-1; D gene unclear. Germline V gives CDR1 LNHNV, CDR2 YYDKDF (reference sequence). The CDR3 runs 15 residues. With 1 base removed from V and 4 bases from J, the gap between germline ends came to 13 bases.

This chain joins TRBV30 and TRBJ1-4, with 9 bases fitting TRBD1. The CDR3 has 14 amino acids. V lost 4 bases, J lost 8 bases, and 8 bases stayed unmatched. Per germline, CDR1 GTSNPN and CDR2 SVGIG (reference sequence). CDR3 in DNA: TGTGCCTGGAATAGACAGGGGGAGGACGAAAAACTGTTTTTT. Its translation: CAWNRQGEDEKLFF.